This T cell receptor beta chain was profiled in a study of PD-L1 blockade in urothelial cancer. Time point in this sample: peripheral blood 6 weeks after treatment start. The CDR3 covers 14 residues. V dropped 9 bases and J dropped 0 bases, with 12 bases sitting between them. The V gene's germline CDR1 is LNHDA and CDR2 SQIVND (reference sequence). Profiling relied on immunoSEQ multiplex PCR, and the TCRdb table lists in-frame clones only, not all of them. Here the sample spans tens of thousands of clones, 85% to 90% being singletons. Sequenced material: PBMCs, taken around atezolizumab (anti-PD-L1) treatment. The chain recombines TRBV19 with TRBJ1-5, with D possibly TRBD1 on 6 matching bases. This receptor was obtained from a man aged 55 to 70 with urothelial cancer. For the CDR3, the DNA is TGTGCCAGCTCAAGACAGGCTAGCAATCAGCCCCAGCATTTT. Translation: CASSRQASNQPQHF.